This entry lists 30 T cell receptor beta chains sequenced from one sample in a study of beta chain features in type 1 diabetes. Study results and caveats: When Type 1 diabetes patients were examined, their TCRB CDR3s proved moderately but significantly shorter in all four CD4+ subsets.

No antigen has been assigned to these receptors. Every isolated RNA sample was fully reverse transcribed, so sequencing captured expressed TCRB transcripts. Measured with immunoSEQ multiplex PCR; TCRdb has only the in-frame clones, and not every one. The data show 630,000 or so clones, with over 11% seen just once and less than 0.04% held by the top ten. The source material was naive CD4+ T cells from blood. Receptors were obtained from a man aged 18 to 30 with type 1 diabetes.

The CDR3 sequence is CAWSVQTSNYGYTF. For the CDR3, the DNA is TGTGCCTGGAGTGTACAGACATCTAACTATGGCTACACCTTC. The chain recombines TRBV30 with TRBJ1-2; D gene unclear. Trimming left V 0 bases short and J 0 bases short, with 8 bases between. Germline values: CDR1 GTSNPN, CDR2 SVGIG (reference sequence). CDR3 length: 14 amino acids.

The V gene is TRBV23-1, the J gene TRBJ1-2; 8 bases are a match to TRBD1. TRBV23-1 is reported as an ORF; its role is uncertain. V lost 8 bases to trimming and J lost 7 bases; unmatched junction nucleotides: 9. This CDR3 spans 13 amino acids. CDR3 residues: CASLDRVDGGYTF. The DNA of the CDR3 is TGCGCCAGCCTGGACAGGGTGGATGGTGGCTACACCTTC.

The chain is built from TRBV28 and TRBJ1-6; possibly TRBD1 for D (5 bases). Deletions cut 2 bases from V and 12 bases from J, with 8 bases between. The CDR3 loop spans 12 amino acids. Germline V gene data show CDR1 as MDHEN and CDR2 as SYDVKM. The DNA for the CDR3 is TGTGCCAGCAGTTTAGCAGGGAGACCCCTCCACTTT. Protein sequence: CASSLAGRPLHF.

This clone came up a few times. The CDR3 sequence is CASSPPGLAGADTQYF. Written as DNA, the CDR3 is TGCGCCAGCAGCCCCCCCGGGCTAGCCGGTGCAGATACGCAGTATTTT. V gene TRBV4-1 combines with J gene TRBJ2-3; possible D gene TRBD2, 5 bases. The CDR3 consists of 16 residues. Per the germline V gene, CDR1 is MGHRA and CDR2 is YSYEKL. The V gene lost 4 bases and the J gene lost 4 bases, with 18 bases spanning the gap.

This sequence joins TRBV5-6 and TRBJ2-1; no firm D call. V gave up 1 base and J gave up 2 bases, with 7 bases separating them. The CDR3 consists of 14 residues. CDR1 is SGHDT and CDR2 is YYEEEE in the germline V gene. Here the CDR3 reads CASSLSNPYNEQFF. The DNA for the CDR3 is TGTGCCAGCAGCTTGAGTAACCCCTACAATGAGCAGTTCTTC.

This clone was observed a handful of times. The chain has TRBV9 and TRBJ1-2; D remains unclear. V lost 2 bases and J 3 bases, leaving 14 bases between the germline ends. CDR3 size: 15 residues. Germline assignment: CDR1 SGDLS and CDR2 YYNGEE. CDR3 in DNA: TGTGCCAGCAGCGTCACGTCGGCAGACGACTATGGCTACACCTTC. It translates to CASSVTSADDYGYTF. The full variable domain, its missing parts supplied by reference TRBV9 and TRBJ1-2, is DSGVTQTPKHLITATGQRVTLRCSPRSGDLSVYWYQQSLDQGLQFLIQYYNGEERAKGNILERFSAQQFPDLHSELNLSSLELGDSALYFCASSVTSADDYGYTFGSGTRLTVV.

The chain employs TRBV6-5 and TRBJ1-2, with D tentatively TRBD1 (5 bases). V was trimmed by 0 bases and J by 4 bases, leaving 9 bases between them. There are 14 residues in the CDR3. The germline V gene encodes CDR1 MNHEY and CDR2 SVGAGI. The CDR3 sequence is CASSYSSGSYGYTF. CDR3 nucleotide sequence: TGTGCCAGCAGTTACTCGTCAGGGAGCTATGGCTACACCTTC.

The J gene is TRBJ2-3, the V gene TRBV7-2; 10 bases align to TRBD2. The CDR3 totals 16 residues. Germline V gene lookup returns CDR1 SGHTA and CDR2 FQGNSA. The ends lost 1 base at V and 4 bases at J; junction bases unmatched: 5. In nucleotides, the CDR3 is TGTGCCAGCAGCTTAGTTGGGACTAGCGTGGCAGATACGCAGTATTTT. It yields the protein CASSLVGTSVADTQYF. The full variable domain, its missing parts supplied by reference TRBV7-2 and TRBJ2-3, is GAGVSQSPSNKVTEKGKDVELRCDPISGHTALYWYRQSLGQGLEFLIYFQGNSAPDKSGLPSDRFSAERTGGSVSTLTIQRTQQEDSAVYLCASSLVGTSVADTQYFGPGTRLTVL.

The chain combines TRBV11-2 with TRBJ1-4; maybe TRBD1 (6 bases). V lost 2 bases and J lost 8, with 6 bases in between. Germline V lookup: CDR1 SGHAT, CDR2 FQNNGV. This CDR3 comprises 12 residues. For the CDR3, the DNA is TGTGCCAGCAGCTTACAGGGGGAAAAACTGTTTTTT. Translated: CASSLQGEKLFF.

This clone turned up a few times. This sequence joins TRBV19 and TRBJ2-2; TRBD2 matches at 9 bases. J gave up 1 base and V 10 bases, and 7 bases lay outside the gene matches. The CDR3 is 15 amino acids. The V gene's germline CDR1 is LNHDA and CDR2 SQIVND (reference sequence). CDR3 nucleotide sequence: TGTGCCACCCTTAGCGGGAGATTGAACACCGGGGAGCTGTTTTTT. Translation: CATLSGRLNTGELFF.

The gene calls are TRBV11-3 and TRBJ2-1; TRBD1 might be the D (5 bases). V was trimmed by 2 bases and J by 9 bases, leaving 14 bases between them. This CDR3 is 14 amino acids long. Germline CDR1 SGHNT, CDR2 YENEEA. In DNA form, the CDR3 reads TGTGCCAGCAGCTTAATGGGGCAGTTCGCTGAGCAGTTCTTC. This translates into CASSLMGQFAEQFF.

The V gene is TRBV7-2, the J gene TRBJ2-3; the D is unclear. CDR1 SGHTA and CDR2 FQGNSA come from the germline V gene. Trimming shortened V by 4 bases and J by 3 bases, and 11 bases separated the two germline ends. The length of the CDR3 is 14 residues. The CDR3 sequence is CASSYRLSTDTQYF. The CDR3 DNA is TGTGCCAGCAGCTACCGTCTAAGTACAGATACGCAGTATTTT.

Only a few counts were recorded for this clone. The V call is TRBV7-9, the J call TRBJ2-3; D unresolved. This CDR3 has 13 residues. The germline gives CDR1 SEHNR, CDR2 FQNEAQ (reference sequence). The ends were cut back, 5 bases at V and 6 bases at J, with 12 bases in the middle. CDR3 loop: CASSPSPADTQYF. The CDR3 bases are TGTGCCAGCAGCCCAAGTCCGGCCGATACGCAGTATTTT.

This clone was counted a few times. Other DNA sequences in this specimen translate into the identical CDR3. This chain connects TRBV30 to TRBJ2-3; 9 bases map to TRBD2. CDR3 length equals 14 residues. J was trimmed by 3 bases and V by 2 bases; bases with no gene match: 3. The germline V gene has CDR1 GTSNPN and CDR2 SVGIG (reference sequence). Written as DNA, the CDR3 is TGTGCCTGGAGTAGGGCGGGAGGGACAGATACGCAGTATTTT. Encoded protein: CAWSRAGGTDTQYF. The full variable domain, completed using reference TRBV30 and TRBJ2-3, is SQTIHQWPATLVQPVGSPLSLECTVEGTSNPNLYWYRQAAGRGLQLLFYSVGIGQISSEVPQNLSASRPQDRQFILSSKKLLLSDSGFYLCAWSRAGGTDTQYFGPGTRLTVL.

The chain is built from TRBV11-2 and TRBJ2-4; D not resolved. Germline CDR1 and CDR2: SGHAT and FQNNGV. With 2 bases removed from V and 7 bases from J, the gap between germline ends came to 6 bases. The CDR3 spans 12 residues. The CDR3 reads CASSLSGNIQYF. CDR3 nucleotides: TGTGCCAGCAGCTTATCTGGGAACATTCAGTACTTC.

The V gene is TRBV30, the J gene TRBJ2-3; 7 nucleotides agree with TRBD2. From germline, CDR1 is GTSNPN and CDR2 SVGIG (reference sequence). The CDR3 has 14 amino acids. V shed 6 bases, J shed 0 bases, and the junction held 6 bases outside the gene matches. The CDR3 DNA sequence: TGTGCCTGTCAACGCGGGGGTAGCACAGATACGCAGTATTTT. Translating it yields CACQRGGSTDTQYF.

V usage is TRBV28 and J usage is TRBJ1-4; D is unclear. The CDR3 has 13 residues. Germline CDR1 is MDHEN and CDR2 is SYDVKM. Trimming took 3 bases from V and 2 from J, leaving 4 bases between them. CDR3 bases: TGTGCCAGCAGTTTGCCCACTAATGAAAAACTGTTTTTT. Translating gives CASSLPTNEKLFF. Full variable domain (missing parts from reference TRBV28 and TRBJ1-4): DVKVTQSSRYLVKRTGEKVFLECVQDMDHENMFWYRQDPGLGLRLIYFSYDVKMKEKGDIPEGYSVSREKKERFSLILESASTNQTSMYLCASSLPTNEKLFFGSGTQLSVL.

This clone was counted a few times. The V call is TRBV28, the J call TRBJ2-7; D unclear. Germline V gene sequence: CDR1 MDHEN, CDR2 SYDVKM. V was cut by 8 bases and J by 0 bases, with 11 bases left in between. There are 13 residues in the CDR3. In nucleotides, the CDR3 is TGTGCCAGCGGACCAGGAGCCTCCTACGAGCAGTACTTC. The encoded protein is CASGPGASYEQYF. Based on the CDR3 plus reference TRBV28 and TRBJ2-7, the full variable domain is DVKVTQSSRYLVKRTGEKVFLECVQDMDHENMFWYRQDPGLGLRLIYFSYDVKMKEKGDIPEGYSVSREKKERFSLILESASTNQTSMYLCASGPGASYEQYFGPGTRLTVT.

V gene TRBV30 combines with J gene TRBJ1-2; 10 bases line up with TRBD1. Per the germline V gene, CDR1 is GTSNPN and CDR2 is SVGIG (reference sequence). V shed 1 base and J 3 bases; nucleotides not matched to a gene: 8. The CDR3 length is 16 residues. The CDR3 DNA sequence: TGTGCCTGGAGTGGACAGGGGGCCCCACTATACTATGGCTACACCTTC. Protein: CAWSGQGAPLYYGYTF.

The table lists this clone with a few counts. The chain uses TRBV27 and TRBJ2-5; unclear D gene. Per germline, CDR1 MNHEY and CDR2 SMNVEV (reference sequence). The V and J ends lost 1 base and 7 bases respectively, with 13 bases between them. CDR3 size: 14 residues. CDR3 in DNA: TGTGCCAGCAGTTTATGGGAAGGTTGGGGGACCCAGTACTTC. It is translated as CASSLWEGWGTQYF.

This clone was found a few times. The chain recombines TRBV30 with TRBJ1-2; D gene ambiguous. Between the trimmed V and J ends, which lost 3 bases and 7 bases, there was a span of 9 bases. The CDR3 is made up of 11 amino acids. Germline V lookup: CDR1 GTSNPN, CDR2 SVGIG (reference sequence). DNA of the CDR3: TGTGCCTGGAGGTTACTGGCTGGCTACACCTTC. Translated, it gives CAWRLLAGYTF. The variable domain in full, with the rest retrieved from reference TRBV30 and TRBJ1-2, is SQTIHQWPATLVQPVGSPLSLECTVEGTSNPNLYWYRQAAGRGLQLLFYSVGIGQISSEVPQNLSASRPQDRQFILSSKKLLLSDSGFYLCAWRLLAGYTFGSGTRLTVV.

This chain uses TRBV5-4 with TRBJ2-5; D is undetermined. Per germline, CDR1 SGHNT and CDR2 YYREEE (reference sequence). The V and J ends lost 0 bases and 5 bases respectively, with 8 bases between them. CDR3 length: 13 residues. CDR3 sequence (DNA): TGTGCCAGCAGCTTGGTACCGCCGGAGACCCAGTACTTC. It is translated as CASSLVPPETQYF.

Only a few counts were recorded for this clone. V gene TRBV7-8 combines with J gene TRBJ2-1, with D possibly TRBD1 on 6 matching bases. The V end was cut by 7 bases, the J end by 2 bases, with 15 bases between. Germline values: CDR1 SGHVS, CDR2 FQNEAQ. This CDR3 is 15 amino acids long. The DNA of the CDR3 is TGTGCCAGCACCCTGGGGGCCTCTACCTACAATGAGCAGTTCTTC. Its protein is CASTLGASTYNEQFF. Variable domain in full (rest from reference TRBV7-8 and TRBJ2-1): GAGVSQSPRYKVAKRGQDVALRCDPISGHVSLFWYQQALGQGPEFLTYFQNEAQLDKSGLPSDRFFAERPEGSVSTLKIQRTQQEDSAVYLCASTLGASTYNEQFFGPGTRLTVL.

This clone was seen only a few times. In the same sample, other DNA sequences code for this CDR3. CDR3 residues: CASSLAAQETQYF. The DNA for the CDR3 is TGCGCCAGCAGCTTGGCGGCCCAAGAGACCCAGTACTTC. The gene calls are TRBV5-1 and TRBJ2-5; D gene unclear. The V end lost 0 bases, the J end lost 1 base, and 4 bases lay between the germline ends. The germline gives CDR1 SGHRS, CDR2 YFSETQ. There are 13 residues in the CDR3.

The table lists this clone with a few counts. The chain links TRBV2 to TRBJ1-5, with TRBD1 identical over 7 bases. The trim removed 5 bases at V and 7 bases at J, leaving 8 bases unmatched. The CDR3 covers 14 residues. Looked up from germline, CDR1 is SNHLY and CDR2 is FYNNEI. DNA of the CDR3: TGTGCCAGCAGTCAGACAGGGTGGCGACAGCCCCAGCATTTT. This encodes CASSQTGWRQPQHF.

In this sample, this clone turned up a few times. CDR3 in amino acids: CASSRRETQYF. CDR3 DNA: TGTGCCAGCAGTCGACGGGAGACCCAGTACTTC. The chain is built from TRBV11-2 and TRBJ2-5; D is undetermined. V dropped 6 bases and J dropped 5 bases, with 7 bases sitting between them. The CDR3 is 11 residues long. Germline values: CDR1 SGHAT, CDR2 FQNNGV.

A few counts support this clone. The sample contains more than one DNA sequence encoding this CDR3. The chain has TRBV29-1 and TRBJ2-1; D is perhaps TRBD1 (6 bases). The CDR3 contains 12 residues. Germline V gene lookup returns CDR1 SQVTM and CDR2 ANQGSEA. V lost 4 bases and J 6 bases, leaving 10 bases between the germline ends. CDR3 amino acids: CSVVGTINEQFF. DNA for the CDR3: TGCAGCGTTGTAGGGACAATCAATGAGCAGTTCTTC.

Details on this clone: Other DNA sequences from this sample encode an identical CDR3 as well. V is TRBV7-9 and J is TRBJ2-5; D unresolved. The V and J ends lost 4 bases and 4 bases respectively, with 7 bases between them. The CDR3 sequence is 12 residues long. From germline, CDR1 is SEHNR and CDR2 FQNEAQ (reference sequence). This chain's CDR3 is CASSWGRETQYF. The DNA for the CDR3 is TGTGCCAGCAGCTGGGGTAGAGAGACCCAGTACTTC.

A word on this clone: This specimen includes other DNA sequences encoding the same CDR3. The chain combines TRBV30 with TRBJ2-5, with a possible D match to TRBD2 (5 bases). The V gene's germline CDR1 is GTSNPN and CDR2 SVGIG (reference sequence). This CDR3 contains 13 residues. The ends were cut back, 4 bases at V and 4 bases at J, with 13 bases in the middle. CDR3 bases: TGTGCCTGGACAGCCGGGGTCGGAGAGACCCAGTACTTC. Its translation is CAWTAGVGETQYF.

This clone was observed a handful of times. The chain joins TRBV28 to TRBJ2-3; D not certain. The V end lost 2 bases, the J end lost 0 bases, and 15 bases lay between the germline ends. This CDR3 is built from 17 residues. The germline gives CDR1 MDHEN, CDR2 SYDVKM. CDR3 in DNA: TGTGCCAGCAGTTTACGAAGGACCGGGCATAGCACAGATACGCAGTATTTT. Its translation: CASSLRRTGHSTDTQYF.